The 26 T cell receptor beta chains listed next were all sequenced from one sample in a study of PD-L1 blockade in urothelial cancer. Stated time point: peripheral blood 6 weeks after treatment start. Assay: immunoSEQ multiplex PCR; the TCRdb copy retains only in-frame clones and omits some. Here the sample spans about 36,000 clones, 84% being singletons. The starting material was PBMCs, obtained around atezolizumab (anti-PD-L1) treatment. The source of these receptors is a man aged 40-50 years with urothelial cancer.

The V gene is TRBV19, the J gene TRBJ1-2, with D unresolved. This CDR3 has 11 amino acids. Germline CDR1 LNHDA, CDR2 SQIVND (reference sequence). Trimming stripped 7 bases from V and 7 bases from J, with 10 bases between. Here the CDR3 reads CASITVSGYTF. The CDR3, as DNA: TGTGCCAGTATAACGGTATCTGGCTACACCTTC.

The rearrangement joins TRBV19 to TRBJ1-2, with a possible D match to TRBD1 (6 bases). Deletions cut 6 bases from V and 7 bases from J, with 18 bases between. The CDR3 sequence is 14 residues long. The germline V gene has CDR1 LNHDA and CDR2 SQIVND (reference sequence). The CDR3 DNA sequence: TGTGCCAGTAGACTAGCGGGGGGCATCGTTGGCTACACCTTC. This encodes CASRLAGGIVGYTF.

The chain links TRBV6-1 to TRBJ1-2; possibly TRBD1 for D (5 bases). Germline assignment: CDR1 MNHNS and CDR2 SASEGT. Trimming took off 8 bases at V and 7 bases at J, with 17 bases between the two ends. The CDR3 totals 13 residues. CDR3 in DNA: TGTGCCAGCTTGCATCGGTTAGGGGCTGGCTACACCTTC. Translation: CASLHRLGAGYTF.

By sample share, this clone is medium-sized. This chain joins TRBV9 and TRBJ1-1, with D perhaps matching TRBD1 (6 bases). Germline V gene lookup returns CDR1 SGDLS and CDR2 YYNGEE. V lost 4 bases, J lost 5 bases, and 18 bases lay in between. The CDR3 has 15 amino acids. The CDR3 coding sequence is TGTGCCAGCAGCCCATCTGGGGGCGCGGGTACTGAAGCTTTCTTT. Amino acid sequence: CASSPSGGAGTEAFF.

The rearrangement uses TRBV5-5 and TRBJ1-1; 8 nucleotides match TRBD1. Trimming at V came to 0 bases and at J to 1 base, leaving 11 bases not matched to a gene. CDR1 is SGHKS, CDR2 YYEKEE, per germline (reference sequence). The CDR3 has 18 residues. The DNA for the CDR3 is TGTGCCAGCAGCTTGGGTGGGAGGAGACAGGGGCCGAACACTGAAGCTTTCTTT. Amino acids: CASSLGGRRQGPNTEAFF.

The chain carries TRBV6-1 and TRBJ1-5; 10 bases map to TRBD1. CDR3 length equals 18 residues. CDR1 MNHNS and CDR2 SASEGT come from the germline V gene. Trimming took 0 bases from V and 2 from J; bases not matched to a gene: 7. The CDR3 sequence is CASSEAGTGVGGNQPQHF. In nucleotides, the CDR3 is TGTGCCAGCAGTGAAGCGGGGACAGGGGTCGGCGGCAATCAGCCCCAGCATTTT.

The chain combines TRBV13 with TRBJ2-1, with a weak D call TRBD1 (6 bases). V lost 2 bases to trimming and J lost 4 bases, with 12 bases between them. CDR3 size: 15 residues. Per the germline V gene, CDR1 is PRHDT and CDR2 is FYEKMQ (reference sequence). This chain's CDR3 is CASSLTGQLYNEQFF. Written as DNA, the CDR3 is TGTGCCAGCAGCTTAACTGGACAGTTATACAATGAGCAGTTCTTC.

Details on this clone: A junction boundary mismatches the germline segment, possibly from a read error. The chain has TRBV6-5 and TRBJ2-7, with D maybe TRBD1 (5 bases). Germline lookup yields CDR1 MNHEY and CDR2 SVGAGI. The CDR3 runs 12 residues. Here the CDR3 reads CASSDSRDEQYF. The CDR3 DNA follows: TGTGCCAGCAGTGACTCCAGGGACGAGCAGTACTTC.

J is TRBJ1-5 and V is TRBV27; TRBD1 is a possible D gene (6 bases). The ends were cut back, 6 bases at V and 4 bases at J, with 16 bases in the middle. Germline CDR1 reads MNHEY; CDR2 reads SMNVEV (reference sequence). The CDR3 has 15 residues. Written as DNA, the CDR3 is TGTGCCAGCAGGGGGAAAGGACAGATTAATCAGCCCCAGCATTTT. Protein: CASRGKGQINQPQHF.

CDR3 bases: TGTGCCAGCAGCCGGCTTGCTGAGGGCCCCCACGAGCAGTACTTC. Translated, it gives CASSRLAEGPHEQYF. The chain recombines TRBV6-1 with TRBJ2-7; possibly TRBD2 for D (5 bases). CDR1 is MNHNS and CDR2 is SASEGT in the germline V gene. The CDR3 contains 15 residues. Trimming removed 6 bases at V and 5 bases at J, with 20 bases between.

The chain joins TRBV9 to TRBJ2-2, with D possibly TRBD2 on 6 matching bases. Trimming took off 4 bases at V and 5 bases at J, with 15 bases between the two ends. Germline V gene data show CDR1 as SGDLS and CDR2 as YYNGEE. This CDR3 comprises 15 residues. The CDR3 DNA sequence: TGTGCCAGCAGCCAGACTAGTTGGGGAACCGGGGAGCTGTTTTTT. This encodes CASSQTSWGTGELFF.

This clone was recorded a few times. This chain uses TRBV6-6 with TRBJ2-7; the match to TRBD2 covers 9 bases. The J segment lost 5 bases and the V segment lost 4 bases, leaving 12 bases of the junction unmatched. The CDR3 runs to 16 residues. CDR1 and CDR2 (germline): MNHNY, SVGAGI (reference sequence). CDR3 coding DNA: TGTGCCAGCAGTTCCTTTGGGGGCGGGAGGGTCAACGAGCAGTACTTC. This translates into CASSSFGGGRVNEQYF.

This clone is a singleton in its sample. The rearrangement links TRBV4-2 to TRBJ1-2, with a tentative D call TRBD1 (6 bases). The V gene's germline CDR1 is LGHNA and CDR2 YNFKEQ. The CDR3 runs to 19 residues. Between the trimmed V and J ends, which lost 2 bases and 5 bases, there was a span of 27 bases. The CDR3 reads CASSQPPGGQREGMYGYTF. The CDR3 coding sequence is TGTGCCAGCAGCCAACCTCCCGGGGGGCAACGAGAGGGAATGTATGGCTACACCTTC.

The rearrangement uses TRBV11-3 and TRBJ2-1; TRBD1 matches at 8 bases. V was clipped by 1 base and J by 6 bases; unmatched bases: 5. The CDR3 extends over 15 amino acids. CDR1 and CDR2 from the germline V gene are SGHNT and YENEEA. The CDR3 DNA sequence: TGTGCCAGCAGCTTAGGGCAGGGGGCTGGCAATGAGCAGTTCTTC. Protein product: CASSLGQGAGNEQFF.

The rearrangement links TRBV29-1 to TRBJ2-5; 7 bases match TRBD2. With V trimmed by 6 bases and J by 5 bases, 6 bases remained unmatched. The CDR3 is made up of 12 amino acids. Germline assignment: CDR1 SQVTM and CDR2 ANQGSEA. The chain's CDR3 is CSVRSSGETQYF. DNA of the CDR3: TGCAGCGTCAGGAGTAGCGGGGAGACCCAGTACTTC.

The chain links TRBV28 to TRBJ2-2; tentative D call: TRBD2 (6 bases). Between the trimmed V and J ends, which lost 2 bases and 5 bases, there was a span of 18 bases. Germline V gives CDR1 MDHEN, CDR2 SYDVKM. The CDR3 covers 17 residues. The CDR3 spells CASSLILQGGYTGELFF. The CDR3 nucleotides are TGTGCCAGCAGTTTAATTCTCCAGGGAGGATATACCGGGGAGCTGTTTTTT.

CDR3 in DNA: TGTGCCATCAGCCCACAGGGATACGAGCAGTACTTC. Its protein is CAISPQGYEQYF. This sequence joins TRBV10-3 and TRBJ2-7, with D possibly being TRBD1 (6 bases). This CDR3 has 12 residues. Germline V lookup: CDR1 ENHRY, CDR2 SYGVKD. V lost 6 bases and J lost 4, with 10 bases in between.

This clone was seen only a few times. The V call is TRBV6-1, the J call TRBJ2-2; 9 bases align to TRBD2. Germline trimming cut 8 bases from V and 1 base from J; bases unmatched to any gene: 5. CDR1 MNHNS and CDR2 SASEGT come from the germline V gene. This CDR3 contains 15 residues. Here the CDR3 DNA reads TGTGCCAGCGGGAGACTAGCGGAGAACACCGGGGAGCTGTTTTTT. Its protein product is CASGRLAENTGELFF.

This chain joins TRBV30 and TRBJ2-7; possibly TRBD1 for D (5 bases). The V and J ends lost 0 bases and 7 bases respectively, with 16 bases between them. CDR3 length equals 14 residues. The V gene's germline CDR1 is GTSNPN and CDR2 SVGIG (reference sequence). The CDR3 DNA reads as TGTGCCTGGAGTGTAGGGGATCTCCTACGGGAGCAGTACTTC. Translated: CAWSVGDLLREQYF. Complete variable domain (other parts from reference TRBV30 and TRBJ2-7): SQTIHQWPATLVQPVGSPLSLECTVEGTSNPNLYWYRQAAGRGLQLLFYSVGIGQISSEVPQNLSASRPQDRQFILSSKKLLLSDSGFYLCAWSVGDLLREQYFGPGTRLTVT.

The chain combines TRBV27 with TRBJ2-2, with D possibly being TRBD1 (6 bases). The CDR3 is 13 residues long. Germline assignment: CDR1 MNHEY and CDR2 SMNVEV (reference sequence). V was trimmed by 7 bases and J by 7 bases, leaving 13 bases between them. The CDR3 DNA reads TGTGCCAGCACTCTTACAGGGCTCGGGGAGCTGTTTTTT. It specifies CASTLTGLGELFF.

V gene TRBV28 combines with J gene TRBJ1-2; 10 bases are a match to TRBD1. V was clipped by 5 bases and J by 2 bases; unmatched bases: 14. In germline, CDR1 is MDHEN, CDR2 SYDVKM. The CDR3 runs to 18 residues. CDR3 DNA: TGTGCCAGCAGTCCCAATCCCGGGACAGGGGACACAAACTATGGCTACACCTTC. Translated, it gives CASSPNPGTGDTNYGYTF.

V and J are TRBV19 and TRBJ1-5, with 10 bases that match TRBD1. The germline V gene encodes CDR1 LNHDA and CDR2 SQIVND (reference sequence). Trimming took 4 bases from V and 7 from J; bases not matched to a gene: 7. There are 15 residues in the CDR3. Written as DNA, the CDR3 is TGTGCCAGTAGTACCGGGACAGGGGCTGGGCAGCCCCAGCATTTT. Amino acids: CASSTGTGAGQPQHF.

The chain has TRBV25-1 and TRBJ1-1; perhaps TRBD1 as D (5 bases). V was clipped by 6 bases and J by 5 bases, with 7 bases between them. Germline V gene data show CDR1 as MGHDK and CDR2 as SYGVNS. The length of the CDR3 is 11 residues. CDR3 DNA: TGTGCCAGCAGGCACAGGACTGAAGCTTTCTTT. This gives the protein CASRHRTEAFF.

CDR3 bases: TGTGCCAGTAGTTTACAGGGGAGCTCCTACAATGAGCAGTTCTTC. Its translation: CASSLQGSSYNEQFF. The chain couples TRBV19 to TRBJ2-1, with 7 positions matching TRBD1. Trimming cost V 5 bases and J 0 bases; bases outside gene matches: 4. The germline CDR1 and CDR2 sequences are LNHDA and SQIVND (reference sequence). CDR3 size: 15 residues.

V usage is TRBV7-3 and J usage is TRBJ2-3; TRBD2 aligns across 9 bases. Trimming at V came to 5 bases and at J to 3 bases, leaving 12 bases not matched to a gene. The germline V gene has CDR1 SGHTA and CDR2 FQGTGA. The CDR3 loop spans 17 amino acids. The CDR3 DNA is TGTGCCAGCAGCGAGTTACATAGCGGGAGAGGGACAGATACGCAGTATTTT. Translating gives CASSELHSGRGTDTQYF.

The rearrangement uses TRBV2 and TRBJ1-2, with TRBD1 as a possible D gene (6 bases). Between the trimmed V and J ends, which lost 4 bases and 4 bases, there was a span of 10 bases. The CDR3 sequence is 13 residues long. CDR1 SNHLY and CDR2 FYNNEI come from the germline V gene. The CDR3: CASSGMGAYGYTF. In DNA form, the CDR3 reads TGTGCCAGCAGTGGTATGGGGGCCTATGGCTACACCTTC.